What follows is one T cell receptor (beta chain) and its context. The sample is drawn from a study of cytomegalovirus exposure and HLA in healthy donors. PCR involved 60 Vbeta and 13 Jbeta primers. TCRdb's table, derived via immunoSEQ multiplex PCR, lists solely in-frame clones and lacks some. The sample has some 150,000 clones, over 75% seen once; the top ten hold 5.7%. The junction had 9 bases not matched to a gene; V was cut back by 5 bases and J by 6 bases. Germline CDR1 and CDR2: SGHAT and FQNNGV. The CDR3 contains 16 residues. The specimen was PBMCs. The chain links TRBV11-2 to TRBJ2-1, with TRBD2 matching 11 bases. The receptor was isolated from a man younger than 40 in good health and CMV-seropositive. CDR3: CASSPPGLAGANEQFF. CDR3 in DNA: TGTGCCAGCAGCCCACCCGGACTAGCGGGTGCCAATGAGCAGTTCTTC.